This T cell receptor beta chain was captured by sequencing in a study of T-cell reconstitution after alpha-beta-depleted transplantation in children listed by TCRdb under 2016. Turning to the overall study: T-cell immune reconstitution after TCRalphabeta/CD19-depleted allogeneic hematopoietic cell transplantation in children was quantitatively tracked in the study by means of TCR repertoire profiling.

Reading the germline V gene gives CDR1 SGHTA and CDR2 FQGNSA. The CDR3, from cysteine to phenylalanine, totals 15 residues. Just the 45-base CDR3 DNA is kept, in frame starting at base 1. V is reduced by 8 bases and J by 6 bases, leaving a spacing of 17 bases between them. Library preparation was by PCR. TCRdb names Illumina HiSeq 2500 as the instrument used. TCR library preparation used molecular barcoding, with unique molecular identifiers applied to normalize quantification of the TCRbeta repertoire. TCRdb passed the public sequencing reads through fastp at Q25 and MiXCR, retaining productive beta sequences. Merged by CDR3 protein, the rows form single entries marked with the most common genes and DNA. For this sample the table gives over 400,000 distinct CDR3 sequences, of which around 13% were detected only once. The top ten constitute around 6.1% of the sample. As for this clonotype: The antigen this receptor binds is unknown. Nothing much larger sits one base from this clone, and base qualities are not available.

This clonotype originated in a human donor who donated a stem cell graft to a child with combined immunodeficiency. The chain is made from TRBV7-2 and TRBJ1-6; the D gene assignment is ambiguous. The material sequenced was PBMCs from the stem cell graft donor, taken from the stem cell graft. In nucleotides, the sequence is TGTGCCAGCGGGCCTGGGCCTTGGGCTAATTCACCCCTCCACTTT. This yields the protein CASGPGPWANSPLHF.